This record looks at one T cell receptor (beta chain) sequence and its context. This clonotype was picked up a small number of times. Its antigen target is currently unknown. There are no base qualities to consult, and no much larger clone falls within one base. The entry originates in a study of blood T cells in healthy people across ages (dated by TCRdb to between 2015 and 2016). Regarding the study in general: In model experiments, template switching captured roughly one uniquely barcoded TCR beta cDNA molecule for every two T cells. To track age-related changes in TCR beta repertoire diversity, the study relied on deep sequencing normalized with unique cDNA molecular identifiers. Four age groups were formed from the donors: young (average about 15 years), middle-aged (just under 40), aged (more than 55) and long-lived (around 82). To avoid experimental bias, donors of different ages were distributed randomly across sequencing lanes. Two additional independent replicas of 1 million unique cDNA reads from the same blood draw were analyzed for two donors (one aged 18 to 30 and one aged 80 or older). What the work shows at the level of the full study, not this receptor alone: A strong correlation was found between observed TCR beta diversity and the percentage of naive T cells measured by flow cytometry. Donor CMV infection status was unknown, potentially confounding age-related changes in expanded clonotypes. The long-lived group showed more naive CD4+ T cells, fewer expanded clones and increased TCR diversity than the aged group, suggesting age selection. As age increased, observed TCR beta diversity per million T cells dropped in a roughly linear way, and a significant reduction was already evident by age approximately 40. Estimates of total diversity from one million sequenced T cells were regarded as lower bounds and underestimates. Bulk unsorted PBMC profiling prevented conclusive comparison of naive and antigen-experienced compartments.

The donors were roughly 39 Caucasian individuals from Russia, aged roughly 6 to 90 years, who were systemically healthy. Each donor gave 8.5 to 10 milliliters of peripheral blood, collected into EDTA-treated Vacutainer tubes. Ficoll-Paque density-gradient centrifugation was used to isolate PBMCs, with at least 6.5 million per sample. Trizol reagent was used to extract total RNA from PBMCs, with at least 5.5 micrograms per sample. The percentages of naive CD45RAhigh/CD27high T cells were determined by flow cytometry on a PBMC aliquot from every donor. The method was 5' RACE. The run used an Illumina HiSeq 2500. A second PCR of about 6 to 11 cycles was performed with a sample-barcoded 5' primer and a J-beta primer mix. A template-switch 5' adaptor carrying 12 random nucleotides introduced a unique molecular identifier onto each TCR beta cDNA molecule. At least 2.5 million CDR3-containing paired-end reads were obtained from each sample. First-strand cDNA synthesis was performed from all RNA using the Mint cDNA synthesis kit, with priming by a TRBC-specific oligonucleotide. Following uracil-DNA glycosylase treatment, all cDNA underwent a first 18-cycle PCR with the universal primers M1SS and BC2_uni_R. On the study's bioinformatics: Each sample was normalized by randomly selecting 1 million high-quality reads, each carrying a distinct molecular identifier. Reads sharing molecular identifiers were discarded rather than binned into consensus sequences. CDR3 identification, clonotype clustering and error correction used MiTCR with a Q25 quality threshold and the strictest error-elimination algorithm. A nonparametric unseen species model with Euler transformation was used to estimate lower-bound total TCR beta diversity. The public reads were reanalyzed by TCRdb: fastp trimming at Q25, MiXCR alignment, in-frame beta chains only. Entries are consolidated by CDR3 protein sequence, retaining the most common genes and DNA. TCRdb's processing, not the authors' own work, is the source of the V and J calls. The sample table lists about 1.8 million distinct CDR3 sequences, 40% to 55% of them with a count of one. The leading ten clones occupy roughly 2% of the sample.

V is cut by 3 bases and J by 2 bases, and the space between the germline ends is 8 bases. From the cysteine up to the phenylalanine, the CDR3 has a length of 13 residues. This entry keeps only the CDR3 DNA: 39 bases, framed from base 1. CDR1 and CDR2 are drawn from the germline V gene: SQVTM, ANQGSEA. The chain was built from TRBV29-1 and TRBJ2-1; the D gene lacks a confident call. Specimen: blood. The sequence came from a woman in her thirties or forties in good health. The nucleotides read TGCAGCGTTGACCTCCCCCCCTACAATGAGCAGTTCTTC. Translated, this gives CSVDLPPYNEQFF.